The 4 T cell receptor beta chains listed next were all sequenced from one sample in a study of cytomegalovirus exposure and HLA in healthy donors. Researchers ran the PCR with 60 Vbeta and 13 Jbeta primers. Assay: immunoSEQ multiplex PCR; the TCRdb copy retains only in-frame clones and omits some. The sample's table shows just over 200,000 clones. Source material: PBMCs. The receptors here all came from a girl aged 2 to 10 in good health and CMV-seropositive.

CDR3 residues: CASSPPWREDPYEQYF. CDR3 DNA sequence: TGTGCCAGCAGCCCCCCGTGGCGGGAGGACCCCTACGAGCAGTACTTC. This chain uses TRBV7-9 with TRBJ2-7; 8 bases match TRBD2. The CDR3 contains 16 residues. J gave up 2 bases and V 5 bases, and 11 bases lay outside the gene matches. CDR1 SEHNR and CDR2 FQNEAQ come from the germline V gene (reference sequence).

The rearrangement joins TRBV27 to TRBJ2-7; D not certain. From germline, CDR1 is MNHEY and CDR2 SMNVEV (reference sequence). Trimming removed 4 bases from V and 2 bases from J, with 12 bases in between. This CDR3 comprises 14 residues. DNA for the CDR3: TGTGCCAGCAGTTCTTTATCGAGGACCTACGAGCAGTACTTC. Encoded protein: CASSSLSRTYEQYF.

The rearrangement links TRBV18 to TRBJ2-7; D may be TRBD2 (6 bases). CDR3 length: 14 amino acids. V lost 3 bases and J 3 bases, leaving 12 bases between the germline ends. In germline, CDR1 is KGHSH, CDR2 LQKENI. CDR3 sequence (DNA): TGTGCCAGCTCACCGGGAGGAGATGACTACGAGCAGTACTTC. This translates into CASSPGGDDYEQYF.

The V call is TRBV19, the J call TRBJ2-3, with TRBD2 identical over 8 bases. CDR1 is LNHDA and CDR2 is SQIVND in the germline V gene (reference sequence). There are 16 residues in the CDR3. V dropped 3 bases and J dropped 5; count of bases not matched to a gene: 10. In nucleotides, the CDR3 is TGTGCCAGTAGTATGCCCAGCGGGAGACGACGAGATACGCAGTATTTT. Translation: CASSMPSGRRRDTQYF.